This T cell receptor (beta chain) was recorded in a study of blood T cell repertoires in COVID-19. Trimming took 10 bases from V and 7 from J; bases not matched to a gene: 9. Germline lookup yields CDR1 KGHDR and CDR2 SFDVKD. CDR3 length: 13 amino acids. Sequencing was performed with immunoSEQ multiplex PCR; in TCRdb, only in-frame clones are kept and a portion is missing. The sample consists of 30,000 to 40,000 clones, about nine tenths of them appearing once. Source material: peripheral blood. This sequence joins TRBV24-1 and TRBJ2-1; 7 nucleotides match TRBD1. The TCR originated in a man older than 75 with active COVID-19. The CDR3 bases are TGTGCCACGGCCGGGACAGCAAAGAATGAGCAGTTCTTC. It specifies CATAGTAKNEQFF.